The 29 T cell receptor beta chains below come from one sample, sequenced in a study of regulatory T cells in long-lasting Graves disease. iRepertoire HTBI primers and Arm-PCR of CDR3 regions built TCR beta libraries. TCRdb independently ran MiXCR on the multiplex PCR reads; one entry per CDR3 protein. The sample includes roughly 530,000 distinct CDR3 sequences, about 16% of them seen just once. Time point noted: newly diagnosed GD, antithyroid drugs for less than 3 months. PBMC-derived RNA was used for the TCR library. These data also featured in a second study, about T cells in Graves' hyperthyroidism and ophthalmopathy.

The specimen comprised peripheral blood mononuclear cells (PBMCs), sampled at new diagnosis, from a patient treated with antithyroid drugs. The source is a woman between 40 and 65 years old with Graves disease.

This clonotype was seen repeatedly, ten times or more. This rearrangement joins TRBV6-1 to TRBJ1-1; D remains ambiguous. V was cut by 6 bases and J by 5 bases, with 10 bases left in between. This CDR3 contains 12 residues. Germline V CDR1 and CDR2: MNHNS, SASEGT. The CDR3 nucleotides read TGTGCCAGCAGCCAGACCCGGACTGAAGCTTTCTTT. It codes for CASSQTRTEAFF.

V is TRBV11-3 and J is TRBJ1-1; 7 positions agree with TRBD1. V was clipped by 6 bases and J by 1 base; unmatched bases: 11. Germline V gene sequence: CDR1 SGHNT, CDR2 YENEEA. The CDR3 is 16 residues long. The CDR3, as DNA: TGTGCCAGCAGAAAAGGTCGGACAGGCTGGAACACTGAAGCTTTCTTT. This sequence encodes CASRKGRTGWNTEAFF.

The J gene is TRBJ2-7, the V gene TRBV27; D may match TRBD1 or TRBD2 (6 bases each). The length of the CDR3 is 15 residues. The V gene's germline CDR1 is MNHEY and CDR2 SMNVEV (reference sequence). V was trimmed by 4 bases and J by 4 bases, leaving 17 bases between them. CDR3: CASSSSGGGWYEQYF. The CDR3 nucleotides are TGTGCCAGCAGTTCCTCAGGAGGGGGGTGGTACGAGCAGTACTTC.

This clonotype was detected ten times or more. The chain couples TRBV5-6 to TRBJ1-2; no clear D gene. This CDR3 is built from 11 residues. Germline values: CDR1 SGHDT, CDR2 YYEEEE. V lost 4 bases to trimming and J lost 3 bases, with 4 bases between them. CDR3 DNA sequence: TGTGCCAGCAGCGCGGACTATGGCTACACCTTC. It yields the protein CASSADYGYTF.

This clonotype was seen only a few times. This chain links TRBV19 with TRBJ2-1; no clear D gene. V shed 4 bases and J shed 10 bases, with 11 bases lying between them. CDR1 is LNHDA and CDR2 is SQIVND in the germline V gene (reference sequence). This CDR3 spans 12 amino acids. The CDR3 DNA sequence: TGTGCCAGTAGTAGTAGTGGACCCGAGCAGTTCTTC. It encodes CASSSSGPEQFF.

The genes are TRBV5-1 and TRBJ1-2, with TRBD1 matching over 10 bases. Germline V gene data show CDR1 as SGHRS and CDR2 as YFSETQ. The J segment lost 1 base and the V segment lost 4 bases, leaving 4 bases of the junction unmatched. There are 15 residues in the CDR3. DNA of the CDR3: TGCGCCAGCAGCCAGGGACAGGGGAGTAACTATGGCTACACCTTC. Translating gives CASSQGQGSNYGYTF.

This rearrangement joins TRBV6-1 to TRBJ1-5; TRBD1 is a possible D gene (5 bases). Per the germline V gene, CDR1 is MNHNS and CDR2 is SASEGT. V was trimmed by 7 bases and J by 4 bases, leaving 14 bases between them. The CDR3 loop spans 14 amino acids. In nucleotides, the CDR3 is TGTGCCAGCATCCCCGGGGCAGCTAATCAGCCCCAGCATTTT. Its protein is CASIPGAANQPQHF.

The V call is TRBV7-9, the J call TRBJ2-3, with a tentative D call TRBD2 (7 bases). Germline CDR1 is SEHNR and CDR2 is FQNEAQ (reference sequence). The CDR3 covers 15 residues. V lost 5 bases and J 6 bases, leaving 18 bases between the germline ends. The CDR3 loop is CASSPRVGGADTQYF. The CDR3 region has the DNA TGTGCCAGCAGCCCGCGAGTAGGGGGGGCCGATACGCAGTATTTT. Full variable domain (outside the CDR3, taken from reference TRBV7-9 and TRBJ2-3): DTGVSQNPRHKITKRGQNVTFRCDPISEHNRLYWYRQTLGQGPEFLTYFQNEAQLEKSRLLSDRFSAERPKGSFSTLEIQRTEQGDSAMYLCASSPRVGGADTQYFGPGTRLTVL.

This clonotype occurred many times. In nucleotides, the CDR3 is TGTGCCACCTCCGCGGGACTAGGCTACGAGCAGTACTTC. Amino acid sequence: CATSAGLGYEQYF. V gene TRBV12-3 or TRBV12-4 combines with J gene TRBJ2-7; TRBD2 matches at 8 bases. J gave up 3 bases and V 10 bases, and 8 bases lay outside the gene matches. CDR3 length equals 13 residues.

V gene TRBV29-1 combines with J gene TRBJ2-2; D is perhaps TRBD2 (6 bases). V was shortened by 5 bases and J by 6 bases, with 16 bases between the two germline ends. Germline lookup yields CDR1 SQVTM and CDR2 ANQGSEA. CDR3 size: 14 residues. This CDR3 reads CSVPGVGLSGELFF. CDR3 in DNA: TGCAGCGTTCCGGGGGTAGGCTTGTCCGGGGAGCTGTTTTTT.

Comments on this clonotype: A clone one base away is much larger, so this may be a read error. V gene TRBV6-5 combines with J gene TRBJ2-1; 15 bases agree with TRBD2. V trimming: 2 bases; J trimming: 6 bases; junction bases outside the gene matches: 8. Germline CDR1 reads MNHEY; CDR2 reads SVGAGI. The CDR3 is made up of 18 amino acids. The CDR3 sequence: CASSYPGTSGGPSNEQFF. The CDR3 bases are TGTGCCAGCAGTTACCCCGGGACTAGCGGGGGGCCCTCCAATGAGCAGTTCTTC.

This clonotype was observed a handful of times. The rearrangement joins TRBV15 to TRBJ1-3, with D tentatively TRBD1 (5 bases). Germline lookup yields CDR1 LNHNV and CDR2 YYDKDF (reference sequence). The CDR3 consists of 15 residues. Trimming removed 2 bases from V and 2 bases from J, with 10 bases in between. CDR3 nucleotide sequence: TGTGCCACCAGCAGATTCGACAGTCCTGGAAACACCATATATTTT. Protein: CATSRFDSPGNTIYF. Combining the CDR3 with reference TRBV15 and TRBJ1-3 gives the whole variable domain DAMVIQNPRYQVTQFGKPVTLSCSQTLNHNVMYWYQQKSSQAPKLLFHYYDKDFNNEADTPDNFQSRRPNTSFCFLDIRSPGLGDTAMYLCATSRFDSPGNTIYFGEGSWLTVV.

The chain recombines TRBV7-8 with TRBJ2-5; 10 bases align to TRBD1. The CDR3 sequence is 15 residues long. The junction had 15 bases not matched to a gene; V was cut back by 7 bases and J by 10 bases. Germline CDR1 SGHVS, CDR2 FQNEAQ. In DNA form, the CDR3 reads TGTGCCAGCATCCAGCTTTTTGGGACAGGGGACGACCAGTACTTC. Its protein is CASIQLFGTGDDQYF.

This clonotype was seen only a few times. The chain joins TRBV20-1 to TRBJ2-1; 8 bases map to TRBD2. Germline lookup yields CDR1 DFQATT and CDR2 SNEGSKA (reference sequence). This CDR3 is 15 amino acids long. Losses at the gene ends were 5 bases for V and 0 bases for J; bases not matched to a gene: 6. The CDR3 sequence is CSAPRGGSSYNEQFF. The CDR3, as DNA: TGCAGTGCTCCCCGGGGGGGGAGCTCCTACAATGAGCAGTTCTTC.

V usage is TRBV3-1 and J usage is TRBJ2-7; D remains unclear. The germline gives CDR1 LGHDT, CDR2 YNNKEL (reference sequence). The CDR3 covers 15 residues. The V and J ends lost 1 base and 0 bases respectively, with 10 bases between them. As DNA, the CDR3 is TGTGCCAGCAGCCAAGGAGTGACGGACTCCTACGAGCAGTACTTC. Translated, it gives CASSQGVTDSYEQYF.

In its sample, this clonotype was seen many times. The chain couples TRBV15 to TRBJ2-1, with D tentatively TRBD1 (5 bases). CDR1 LNHNV and CDR2 YYDKDF come from the germline V gene (reference sequence). V dropped 0 bases and J dropped 14 bases, with 11 bases sitting between them. The CDR3 extends over 12 amino acids. The CDR3 DNA reads TGTGCCACCAGCAGAGATCAAAAGGGGAAGTTCTTC. Protein: CATSRDQKGKFF.

This clonotype turned up a few times. The chain combines TRBV9 with TRBJ2-5, with D hard to call. This CDR3 is 13 amino acids long. V lost 0 bases, J lost 5 bases, and 8 bases lay in between. The germline CDR1 and CDR2 sequences are SGDLS and YYNGEE. The CDR3 loop reads CASSVGFSETQYF. In DNA form, the CDR3 reads TGTGCCAGCAGCGTAGGTTTCTCGGAGACCCAGTACTTC.

The rearrangement links TRBV30 to TRBJ2-7; 10 positions match TRBD1. This CDR3 is built from 16 residues. Germline V gene sequence: CDR1 GTSNPN, CDR2 SVGIG (reference sequence). J gave up 2 bases and V 1 base, and 8 bases lay outside the gene matches. CDR3 sequence (DNA): TGTGCCTGGAGTGCCATGGGACAGGGGTATCCCTACGAGCAGTACTTC. It specifies CAWSAMGQGYPYEQYF.

The chain is built from TRBV5-1 and TRBJ1-6; a possible D gene is TRBD1 (5 bases). Trimming stripped 0 bases from V and 6 bases from J, with 10 bases between. Germline V gene data show CDR1 as SGHRS and CDR2 as YFSETQ. The CDR3 spans 15 residues. The CDR3 here is CASSLGGTPNSPLHF. The CDR3 DNA is TGCGCCAGCAGCTTGGGGGGGACCCCTAATTCACCCCTCCACTTT.

This clonotype was seen more than once but under ten times. The chain carries TRBV18 and TRBJ1-4; unclear D gene. Germline loops: CDR1 KGHSH, CDR2 LQKENI. The CDR3 consists of 15 residues. Trimming took 0 bases from V and 8 from J, leaving 13 bases between them. This CDR3 reads CASSPPSSQVEKLFF. CDR3 sequence (DNA): TGTGCCAGCTCACCACCGTCCAGCCAAGTGGAAAAACTGTTTTTT.

This clonotype appeared many times. The chain couples TRBV30 to TRBJ1-1, with D unclear. Germline loops: CDR1 GTSNPN, CDR2 SVGIG (reference sequence). There are 17 residues in the CDR3. The ends were cut back, 3 bases at V and 1 base at J, with 21 bases in the middle. In DNA form, the CDR3 reads TGTGCCTGGAGCGAGGCCAGACAATGGAATAGGAACACTGAAGCTTTCTTT. Translating gives CAWSEARQWNRNTEAFF.

This clonotype was seen many times. The V and J genes are TRBV2 and TRBJ2-3; perhaps TRBD2 as D (5 bases). The CDR3 is made up of 13 amino acids. Per the germline V gene, CDR1 is SNHLY and CDR2 is FYNNEI. V was pared by 8 bases and J by 6 bases, with 15 bases between. DNA for the CDR3: TGTGCCAGCTCGGGTCGATCGGGGGATACGCAGTATTTT. Protein: CASSGRSGDTQYF.

This clonotype was recorded at least ten times. The chain carries TRBV20-1 and TRBJ2-1, with unresolved D. The germline gives CDR1 DFQATT, CDR2 SNEGSKA (reference sequence). The CDR3 extends over 12 amino acids. V lost 5 bases and J 1 base, leaving 6 bases between the germline ends. The CDR3 coding sequence is TGCAGTGCTGAGGTTTCCTACAATGAGCAGTTCTTC. Protein product: CSAEVSYNEQFF.

The chain is built from TRBV7-8 and TRBJ1-4, with D possibly being TRBD1 (5 bases). Germline V gene lookup returns CDR1 SGHVS and CDR2 FQNEAQ. CDR3 length: 14 residues. Between the trimmed V and J ends, which lost 5 bases and 4 bases, there was a span of 11 bases. The CDR3 bases are TGTGCCAGCAGCCCCGGGGCCATTAATGAAAAACTGTTTTTT. Its protein is CASSPGAINEKLFF.

This clonotype was seen a single time. The V gene is TRBV20-1, the J gene TRBJ2-7, with TRBD2 matching 10 bases. The ends lost 5 bases at V and 2 bases at J; junction bases unmatched: 6. This CDR3 region has 14 residues. The germline gives CDR1 DFQATT, CDR2 SNEGSKA (reference sequence). In nucleotides, the CDR3 is TGCAGTGCTTCTAGCGGGGGCCAGACCTACGAGCAGTACTTC. Translating gives CSASSGGQTYEQYF.

This clonotype was picked up many times. Here the CDR3 DNA reads TGTGCCAGCAGTTTGGGGGAGCCCCAGCATTTT. This gives the protein CASSLGEPQHF. V is TRBV11-2 and J is TRBJ1-5; maybe TRBD1 (5 bases). Looked up from germline, CDR1 is SGHAT and CDR2 is FQNNGV. V lost 6 bases and J 8 bases, leaving 8 bases between the germline ends. The CDR3 loop spans 11 amino acids.

This clonotype was seen more than once but under ten times. The chain links TRBV2 to TRBJ1-1; D call uncertain. V was pared by 4 bases and J by 3 bases, with 9 bases between. This CDR3 is built from 13 residues. Germline V gene sequence: CDR1 SNHLY, CDR2 FYNNEI. The CDR3 region has the DNA TGTGCCAGCAGTGGTGGCCGTCACACTGAAGCTTTCTTT. This encodes CASSGGRHTEAFF. Supplemented by reference TRBV2 and TRBJ1-1, the full variable domain reads EPEVTQTPSHQVTQMGQEVILRCVPISNHLYFYWYRQILGQKVEFLVSFYNNEISEKSEIFDDQFSVERPDGSNFTLKIRSTKLEDSAMYFCASSGGRHTEAFFGQGTRLTVV.

The sample holds a few counts of this clonotype. A much larger clone lies a single base off, so this may be a read error. CDR3 protein: CASSSIPDTQYF. CDR3 sequence (DNA): TGTGCCAGCAGCTCCATCCCAGATACGCAGTATTTT. V is TRBV5-4 and J is TRBJ2-3; D call uncertain. Germline V lookup: CDR1 SGHNT, CDR2 YYREEE (reference sequence). The CDR3 covers 12 residues. V lost 3 bases, J lost 4 bases, and 6 bases lay in between.

This clonotype appeared many times. This sequence joins TRBV7-9 and TRBJ2-3, with TRBD2 as a possible D gene (6 bases). CDR3 size: 17 residues. V lost 4 bases and J 0 bases, leaving 17 bases between the germline ends. CDR1 and CDR2 from the germline V gene are SEHNR and FQNEAQ (reference sequence). CDR3 amino acids: CASSSTGSGLSTDTQYF. In nucleotides, the CDR3 is TGTGCCAGCAGCTCCACCGGCAGCGGGTTAAGCACAGATACGCAGTATTTT.